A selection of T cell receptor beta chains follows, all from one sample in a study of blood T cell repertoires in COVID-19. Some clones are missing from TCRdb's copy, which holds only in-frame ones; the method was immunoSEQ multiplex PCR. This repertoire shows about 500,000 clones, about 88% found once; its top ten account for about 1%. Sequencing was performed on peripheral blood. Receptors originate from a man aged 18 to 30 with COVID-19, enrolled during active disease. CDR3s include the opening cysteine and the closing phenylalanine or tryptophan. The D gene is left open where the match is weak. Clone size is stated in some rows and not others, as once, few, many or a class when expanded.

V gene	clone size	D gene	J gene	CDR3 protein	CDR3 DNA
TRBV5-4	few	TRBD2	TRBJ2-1	CASSSAGETYNEQFF	TGTGCCAGCAGCTCAGCGGGAGAAACCTACAATGAGCAGTTCTTC
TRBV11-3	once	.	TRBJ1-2	CASSGRTGLTLYGYTF	TGTGCCAGCAGCGGACGCACAGGGTTAACCCTCTATGGCTACACCTTC
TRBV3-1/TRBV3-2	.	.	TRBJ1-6	CASSQATGSYNSPLHF	TGTGCCAGCAGCCAAGCAACAGGCTCTTATAATTCACCCCTCCACTTT
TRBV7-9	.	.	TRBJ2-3	CAGALDGSSTDTQYF	TGTGCCGGAGCCCTAGACGGATCTAGCACAGATACGCAGTATTTT
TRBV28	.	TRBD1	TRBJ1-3	CASRGQGVVGNTIYF	TGTGCCAGCAGGGGACAGGGGGTAGTTGGAAACACCATATATTTT
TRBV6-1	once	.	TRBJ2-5	CASSERGETQYF	TGTGCCAGCAGTGAGAGAGGAGAGACCCAGTACTTC
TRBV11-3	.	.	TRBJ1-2	CASSLGVGGYTF	TGTGCCAGCAGCTTAGGGGTGGGCGGCTACACCTTC
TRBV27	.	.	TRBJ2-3	CASSFLSYSSTDTQYF	TGTGCCAGCAGTTTCCTAAGTTATTCTAGCACAGATACGCAGTATTTT
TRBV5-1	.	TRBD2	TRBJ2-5	CASSYSGSGGETQYF	TGCGCCAGCAGCTATAGCGGGAGCGGGGGCGAGACCCAGTACTTC
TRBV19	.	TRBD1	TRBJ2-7	CASSIFGRGQGRHEQYF	TGTGCCAGTAGTATCTTCGGGCGTGGACAGGGTCGACACGAGCAGTACTTC
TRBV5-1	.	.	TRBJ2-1	CASSLSGDNEQFF	TGCGCCAGCAGCTTGTCCGGAGACAATGAGCAGTTCTTC
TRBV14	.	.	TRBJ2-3	CASSQGLGTQYF	TGTGCCAGCAGCCAAGGGCTAGGTACGCAGTATTTT
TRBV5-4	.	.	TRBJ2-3	CASSYGISPPSTDTQYF	TGTGCCAGCAGCTACGGGATATCCCCCCCTAGCACAGATACGCAGTATTTT
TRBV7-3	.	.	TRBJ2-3	CASSLWRGGTDTQYF	TGTGCCAGCAGCTTATGGCGGGGTGGCACAGATACGCAGTATTTT
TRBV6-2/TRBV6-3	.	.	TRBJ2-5	CASSYRGRQGEKTQYF	TGTGCCAGCAGTTACCGGGGGAGACAGGGAGAGAAGACCCAGTACTTC
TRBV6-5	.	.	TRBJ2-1	CASTFQDEQFF	TGTGCCAGCACCTTCCAGGATGAGCAGTTCTTC
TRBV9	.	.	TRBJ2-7	CASSLRPTGTFHEQYF	TGTGCCAGCAGCCTTCGGCCGACAGGAACCTTCCACGAGCAGTACTTC
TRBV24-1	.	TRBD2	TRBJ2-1	CATKKTSGRFDEQFF	TGTGCCACCAAGAAGACTAGCGGGAGGTTCGATGAGCAGTTCTTC
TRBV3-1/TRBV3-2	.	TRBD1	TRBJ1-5	CASSQSAGGSHQPQHF	TGTGCCAGCAGCCAGTCGGCAGGGGGCTCCCATCAGCCCCAGCATTTT
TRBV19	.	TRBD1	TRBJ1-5	CASSQDRGNQPQHF	TGTGCCAGTAGTCAGGACAGGGGGAATCAGCCCCAGCATTTT
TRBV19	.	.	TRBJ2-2	CASSINGELFF	TGTGCCAGTAGTATCAACGGGGAGCTGTTTTTT
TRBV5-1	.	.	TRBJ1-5	CASRLEPGDQPQHF	TGCGCCAGCAGATTGGAACCAGGGGATCAGCCCCAGCATTTT
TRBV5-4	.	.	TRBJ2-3	CASSSPGPDTQYF	TGTGCCAGCAGCTCCCCAGGCCCAGATACGCAGTATTTT
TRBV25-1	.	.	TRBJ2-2	CASSINRVGELFF	TGTGCCAGCAGTATTAATAGAGTCGGGGAGCTGTTTTTT
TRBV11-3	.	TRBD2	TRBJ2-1	CASSSRLAGFSEQFF	TGTGCCAGCAGCTCAAGACTAGCGGGTTTTAGTGAGCAGTTCTTC
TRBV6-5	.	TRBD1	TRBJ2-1	CASSRDRGDNEQFF	TGTGCCAGCAGTCGGGACAGGGGAGACAATGAGCAGTTCTTC
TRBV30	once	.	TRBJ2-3	CAWSLGTGAVDTQYF	.